These T cell receptor beta chains were read from a single sample in a study of blood T cell repertoires in COVID-19. Clones were read by immunoSEQ multiplex PCR, and TCRdb kept only the in-frame ones, dropping some. This sample yields approximately 250,000 clones, of which 80% to 95% are seen a single time; about 0.79% belongs to the top ten. Sequencing input: peripheral blood. Every receptor here comes from a man younger than 40 with COVID-19, enrolled during active disease. Both conserved end residues are part of each CDR3. A D gene is named only where the DNA matches it firmly. Part of the rows lack a size; the others show once, few, many or a class for expanded clones.

v_gene	d_gene	abundance	j_gene	CDR3aa	CDR3nt
TRBV19	-	-	TRBJ1-5	CASSKWGEEGQPQHF	TGTGCCAGTAGTAAGTGGGGAGAGGAAGGTCAGCCCCAGCATTTT
TRBV18	TRBD2	-	TRBJ2-2	CASSPPSGGITGELFF	TGTGCCAGCTCACCACCATCCGGGGGGATAACCGGGGAGCTGTTTTTT
TRBV4-2	-	-	TRBJ2-7	CASSQEGDSEQYF	TGTGCCAGCAGCCAAGAGGGAGACTCCGAGCAGTACTTC
TRBV5-3	-	-	TRBJ1-1	CARIWMGLRLRFTEAFF	TGTGCCAGAATTTGGATGGGGCTGAGATTGAGGTTCACTGAAGCTTTCTTT
TRBV7-2	TRBD2	-	TRBJ2-3	CASSLWVAGGRDTQYF	TGTGCCAGCAGCTTATGGGTAGCGGGGGGGCGAGATACGCAGTATTTT
TRBV27	-	-	TRBJ2-1	CASSLAGTPPWNEQFF	TGTGCCAGCAGTCTGGCCGGGACACCCCCCTGGAATGAGCAGTTCTTC
TRBV6-5	TRBD2	-	TRBJ2-3	CASSYSGGGADTQYF	TGTGCCAGCAGTTACTCGGGCGGGGGGGCGGATACGCAGTATTTT
TRBV6-5	-	-	TRBJ1-1	CASSQTAGASEAFF	TGTGCCAGCAGTCAGACGGCGGGGGCCTCTGAAGCTTTCTTT
TRBV29-1	TRBD1	-	TRBJ1-1	CSVSRDREKAFF	TGCAGCGTCTCCCGGGACAGGGAAAAAGCTTTCTTT
TRBV12-5	-	-	TRBJ2-7	CASGLDSPYEQYF	TGTGCTAGTGGTTTGGACAGTCCCTACGAGCAGTACTTC
TRBV5-4	-	-	TRBJ2-7	CASSPGDGGPYEQYF	TGTGCCAGCAGCCCAGGGGACGGAGGTCCCTACGAGCAGTACTTC
TRBV5-1	TRBD1	few	TRBJ2-7	CASSPGQGAYEQYF	TGCGCCAGCAGCCCTGGACAGGGGGCCTACGAGCAGTACTTC
TRBV2	-	-	TRBJ2-3	CASNLQGNTQYF	TGTGCCAGCAATTTACAGGGAAATACGCAGTATTTT
TRBV6-5	-	-	TRBJ1-1	CASRPPGGNTEAFF	TGTGCCAGCAGACCCCCCGGAGGGAACACTGAAGCTTTCTTT
TRBV5-4	-	-	TRBJ1-4	CASSLEGVEDEKLFF	TGTGCCAGCAGCTTGGAGGGGGTTGAGGATGAAAAACTGTTTTTT
TRBV10-1	-	-	TRBJ1-1	CAISPVWRSEAFF	TGCGCCATCTCCCCGGTATGGAGGAGCGAAGCTTTCTTT
TRBV19	-	-	TRBJ1-1	CASSTRGGVHTEAFF	TGTGCCAGTAGTACACGAGGGGGGGTACACACTGAAGCTTTCTTT
TRBV5-1	TRBD2	-	TRBJ2-3	CASSFTGGRPDTQYF	TGCGCCAGCAGCTTTACGGGGGGGCGGCCAGATACGCAGTATTTT
TRBV12-5	TRBD1	-	TRBJ1-1	CASARQGPLMNTEAFF	TGTGCTAGTGCCAGACAGGGTCCTCTCATGAACACTGAAGCTTTCTTT
TRBV7-6	TRBD2	-	TRBJ2-7	CASSLGSSGGSYEQYF	TGTGCCAGCAGCTTAGGATCTAGCGGGGGGTCCTACGAGCAGTACTTC
TRBV25-1	TRBD1	-	TRBJ1-1	CASSPHPQGAKNTEAFF	TGTGCCAGCAGTCCCCACCCCCAGGGGGCGAAGAACACTGAAGCTTTCTTT
TRBV5-5	TRBD2	-	TRBJ2-7	CASSTGLAGGMYEQYF	TGTGCCAGCAGCACGGGACTAGCGGGGGGGATGTACGAGCAGTACTTC
TRBV19	TRBD1	-	TRBJ2-7	CASSIDWDRGYEQYF	TGTGCCAGTAGTATAGACTGGGACAGGGGCTACGAGCAGTACTTC
TRBV6-5	-	-	TRBJ1-5	CASSPRADSNQPQHF	TGTGCCAGCAGCCCCCGCGCGGATAGCAATCAGCCCCAGCATTTT
TRBV18	-	-	TRBJ2-7	CASSPGESSYEQYF	TGTGCCAGCTCACCCGGGGAGAGCTCCTACGAGCAGTACTTC